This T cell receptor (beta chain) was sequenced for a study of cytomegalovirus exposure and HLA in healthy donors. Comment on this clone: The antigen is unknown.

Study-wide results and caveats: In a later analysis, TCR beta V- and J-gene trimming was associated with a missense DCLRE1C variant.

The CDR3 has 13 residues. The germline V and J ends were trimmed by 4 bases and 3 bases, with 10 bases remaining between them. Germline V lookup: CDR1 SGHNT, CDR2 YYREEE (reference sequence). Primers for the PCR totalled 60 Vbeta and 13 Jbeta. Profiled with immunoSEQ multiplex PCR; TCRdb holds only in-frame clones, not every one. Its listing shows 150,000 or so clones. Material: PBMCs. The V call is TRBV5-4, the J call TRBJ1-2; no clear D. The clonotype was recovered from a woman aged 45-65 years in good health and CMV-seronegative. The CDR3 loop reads CASSRPRDYGYTF. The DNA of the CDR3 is TGTGCCAGCAGCCGCCCGCGTGACTATGGCTACACCTTC.